Listed below are T cell receptor beta chains from one sample, sequenced in a study of CD8 T cells in Susac syndrome. TCRdb recomputed calls from the immunoSEQ multiplex PCR reads with MiXCR, one row per CDR3 protein. The data show 200,000 to 300,000 distinct CDR3 sequences, 93% seen once. The sequencing input was CD4+ T cells from PBMCs. The source is a human donor with multiple sclerosis. The CDR3 runs from the conserved cysteine through the conserved F or W. The order of the fields is D gene, J gene, clone size, V gene, CDR3 protein, CDR3 DNA. The D gene is left open where the match is weak. A row's size may be missing; if present it is once, few, many or a size class.

- | TRBJ1-2 | - | TRBV6-1 | CASSEPGRIYGYTF | TGTGCCAGCAGTGAGCCAGGGAGAATCTATGGCTACACCTTC
- | TRBJ1-2 | once | TRBV5-1 | CASSYNRVSDYGYTF | TGCGCCAGCAGCTACAACAGGGTATCAGACTATGGCTACACCTTC
- | TRBJ2-1 | - | TRBV5-1 | CASSALDYLVNEQFF | TGCGCCAGCAGCGCTCTGGACTATTTGGTCAATGAGCAGTTCTTC
TRBD1 | TRBJ1-1 | few | TRBV5-1 | CASSSDRMNTEAFF | TGTGCCAGCAGTTCGGACAGGATGAACACTGAAGCTTTCTTT
- | TRBJ1-5 | - | TRBV30 | CAWTPGSGSNQPQHF | TGTGCCTGGACCCCGGGCTCAGGTAGCAATCAGCCCCAGCATTTT
- | TRBJ2-7 | - | TRBV28 | CASRGGAYEQYF | TGTGCCAGCCGAGGGGGGGCCTACGAGCAGTACTTC
- | TRBJ2-1 | - | TRBV7-3 | CASSLDGNEQFF | TGTGCCAGCAGCTTGGATGGCAATGAGCAGTTCTTC
- | TRBJ1-2 | - | TRBV3-1 | CASTGGGGYTF | TGTGCCAGCACGGGGGGTGGTGGCTACACCTTC
- | TRBJ1-1 | - | TRBV18 | CASSQGFGNTEAFF | TGTGCCAGCTCTCAAGGGTTTGGAAACACTGAAGCTTTCTTT
- | TRBJ2-5 | - | TRBV2 | CASSEMPAQETQYF | TGTGCCAGCAGTGAAATGCCAGCTCAAGAGACCCAGTACTTC
TRBD2 | TRBJ2-1 | - | TRBV2 | CASLTSGSNEQFF | TGTGCCAGCTTGACTAGCGGGAGCAATGAGCAGTTCTTC
- | TRBJ2-6 | - | TRBV9 | CASSVVGSLGANVLTF | TGTGCCAGCAGCGTAGTGGGTAGTCTCGGGGCCAACGTCCTGACTTTC
- | TRBJ1-1 | - | TRBV4-1 | CASSQVTVNTEAFF | TGCGCCAGCAGCCAAGTCACGGTGAACACTGAAGCTTTCTTT
- | TRBJ1-3 | - | TRBV2 | CASSVTGLRGNTIYF | TGTGCCAGCAGTGTAACAGGGTTGCGAGGAAACACCATATATTTT
- | TRBJ2-1 | - | TRBV24-1 | CATSEQGGSYNEQFF | TGTGCCACCAGTGAACAGGGAGGGTCCTACAATGAGCAGTTCTTC
- | TRBJ2-1 | once | TRBV20-1 | CSAPPRGTAYNEQFF | TGCAGTGCCCCCCCCCGGGGGACGGCCTACAATGAGCAGTTCTTC
TRBD1 | TRBJ2-7 | - | TRBV30 | CAWLRDRAPYEQYF | TGTGCCTGGCTCCGGGACAGGGCCCCCTACGAGCAGTACTTC
- | TRBJ2-6 | - | TRBV7-3 | CASSPAAGANVLTF | TGTGCCAGCAGCCCTGCGGCTGGGGCCAACGTCCTGACTTTC
TRBD2 | TRBJ2-3 | once | TRBV12-3/TRBV12-4 | CASSLTPGGNTDTQYF | TGTGCCAGCAGTTTGACTCCGGGAGGAAACACAGATACGCAGTATTTT
- | TRBJ2-7 | - | TRBV20-1 | CSARDLFYEQYF | TGCAGTGCTAGGGACTTGTTCTACGAGCAGTACTTC
- | TRBJ1-3 | - | TRBV7-9 | CASSLAGRPDSGNTIYF | TGTGCCAGCAGCTTAGCGGGCAGGCCCGACTCTGGAAACACCATATATTTT
- | TRBJ1-2 | once | TRBV12-5 | CASGLATETANYGYTF | TGTGCTAGTGGTTTGGCAACAGAAACGGCTAACTATGGCTACACCTTC
- | TRBJ2-3 | - | TRBV5-1 | CASSLEGLPTDTQYF | TGCGCCAGCAGCTTGGAAGGGCTCCCCACAGATACGCAGTATTTT
- | TRBJ1-6 | - | TRBV14 | CASSAQATDNSPLHF | TGTGCCAGCAGCGCACAGGCAACAGATAATTCACCCCTCCACTTT
TRBD1 | TRBJ2-2 | - | TRBV30 | CAWSTGTGSWNTGELFF | TGTGCCTGGAGTACCGGGACAGGGAGTTGGAACACCGGGGAGCTGTTTTTT
- | TRBJ1-6 | - | TRBV7-2 | CASSLRIRDNSPLHF | TGTGCCAGCAGCTTAAGGATCCGGGATAATTCACCCCTCCACTTT
- | TRBJ2-3 | once | TRBV3-1 | CASSQTSAGDTQYF | TGTGCCAGCAGCCAGACGTCGGCCGGAGATACGCAGTATTTT
TRBD2 | TRBJ2-1 | - | TRBV4-2 | CASSQVALAGGSNEQFF | TGTGCCAGCAGCCAAGTAGCGCTAGCGGGAGGGTCCAATGAGCAGTTCTTC
- | TRBJ2-7 | once | TRBV20-1 | CSAQTGTTSYEQYF | TGCAGTGCGCAGACCGGGACAACGTCCTACGAGCAGTACTTC
TRBD2 | TRBJ2-7 | - | TRBV5-1 | CASLPGLAASEQYF | TGCGCCAGCCTACCGGGACTAGCGGCATCCGAGCAGTACTTC
- | TRBJ2-3 | - | TRBV9 | CASSVGSITDTQYF | TGTGCCAGCAGCGTAGGCAGTATCACAGATACGCAGTATTTT
TRBD1 | TRBJ2-2 | once | TRBV10-3 | CAISEPNPGTANTGELFF | TGTGCCATCAGTGAGCCTAACCCCGGGACAGCGAACACCGGGGAGCTGTTTTTT
- | TRBJ1-2 | once | TRBV18 | CASSPPQERSYGYTF | TGTGCCAGCTCACCACCTCAGGAGAGATCCTATGGCTACACCTTC
TRBD1 | TRBJ1-1 | - | TRBV7-7 | CASSGTGCDTEAFF | TGTGCTAGCAGCGGGACAGGTTGTGACACTGAAGCTTTCTTT
- | TRBJ1-1 | - | TRBV7-9 | CASQRGRDTEAFF | TGTGCCTCTCAGAGGGGGAGGGACACTGAAGCTTTCTTT
TRBD2 | TRBJ2-5 | - | TRBV25-1 | CASSESGTSGTQYF | TGTGCCAGCAGTGAATCGGGGACTAGCGGGACCCAGTACTTC
- | TRBJ1-1 | once | TRBV3-1 | CASSQGRRRAVNTEAFF | TGTGCCAGCAGCCAAGGGCGGCGGAGGGCGGTGAACACTGAAGCTTTCTTT
TRBD1 | TRBJ1-5 | - | TRBV9 | CASSVGQGNQPQHF | TGTGCCAGCAGCGTGGGACAGGGGAATCAGCCCCAGCATTTT
TRBD2 | TRBJ2-1 | - | TRBV3-1 | CASSQDQGLAGYNEQFF | TGTGCCAGCAGCCAAGATCAAGGACTAGCGGGTTACAATGAGCAGTTCTTC
- | TRBJ2-3 | - | TRBV4-2 | CASSQNLGETDTQYF | TGTGCCAGCAGCCAGAACCTTGGCGAGACAGATACGCAGTATTTT
TRBD1 | TRBJ1-2 | - | TRBV14 | CASSDRTGETYGYTF | TGTGCCAGCAGCGACCGGACAGGGGAGACCTATGGCTACACCTTC
- | TRBJ2-7 | - | TRBV20-1 | CSASREYEQYF | TGCAGTGCTAGCAGGGAATACGAGCAGTACTTC
- | TRBJ2-5 | few | TRBV9 | CASSGGTYQETQYF | TGTGCCAGCAGCGGCGGGACTTACCAAGAGACCCAGTACTTC
- | TRBJ2-2 | - | TRBV28 | CASSLSNGELFF | TGTGCCAGCAGTTTAAGCAACGGGGAGCTGTTTTTT
TRBD1 | TRBJ2-7 | - | TRBV4-1 | CASSQADRGYEQYF | TGCGCCAGCAGCCAAGCCGACAGGGGCTACGAGCAGTACTTC
- | TRBJ2-1 | - | TRBV28 | CASSLQTAGPYNEQFF | TGTGCCAGCAGTTTGCAGACTGCGGGGCCCTACAATGAGCAGTTCTTC
- | TRBJ2-6 | - | TRBV3-1 | CASSQVSGANVLTF | TGTGCCAGCAGCCAAGTCTCTGGGGCCAACGTCCTGACTTTC